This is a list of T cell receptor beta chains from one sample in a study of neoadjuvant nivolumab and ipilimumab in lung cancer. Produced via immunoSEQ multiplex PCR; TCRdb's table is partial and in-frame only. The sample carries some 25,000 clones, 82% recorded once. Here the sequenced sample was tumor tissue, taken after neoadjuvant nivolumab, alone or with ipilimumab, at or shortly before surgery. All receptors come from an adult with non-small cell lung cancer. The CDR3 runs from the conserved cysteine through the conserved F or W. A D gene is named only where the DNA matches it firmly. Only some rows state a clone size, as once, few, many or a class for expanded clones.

CDR3 protein: CASSYSMGEQETQYF
CDR3 DNA: TGTGCCAGCAGTTACTCGATGGGAGAACAAGAGACCCAGTACTTC
J gene: TRBJ2-5
D gene: -
clone size: -
V gene: TRBV6-5

CDR3 protein: CASSELGPTDTQYF
CDR3 DNA: TGCGCCAGCAGTGAGTTGGGACCCACGGATACGCAGTATTTT
J gene: TRBJ2-3
D gene: -
clone size: once
V gene: TRBV10-1

CDR3 protein: CASSPSQGNNEKLFF
CDR3 DNA: TGTGCCAGCTCCCCCTCACAGGGGAATAATGAAAAACTGTTTTTT
J gene: TRBJ1-4
D gene: TRBD1
clone size: -
V gene: TRBV18

CDR3 protein: CASRNFTDTQYF
CDR3 DNA: TGTGCCAGTAGGAATTTCACAGATACGCAGTATTTT
J gene: TRBJ2-3
D gene: -
clone size: few
V gene: TRBV19

CDR3 protein: CASSPTEWANVLTF
CDR3 DNA: TGTGCCAGCAGTCCGACCGAATGGGCCAACGTCCTGACTTTC
J gene: TRBJ2-6
D gene: -
clone size: -
V gene: TRBV6-5

CDR3 protein: CASSLGASGELFF
CDR3 DNA: TGTGCCAGCAGCTTAGGGGCCTCCGGGGAGCTGTTTTTT
J gene: TRBJ2-2
D gene: -
clone size: -
V gene: TRBV11-3

CDR3 protein: CASSRWTGSVGYEQYF
CDR3 DNA: TGTGCCAGCAGCCGTTGGACAGGGAGTGTGGGTTACGAGCAGTACTTC
J gene: TRBJ2-7
D gene: TRBD1
clone size: -
V gene: TRBV11-2

CDR3 protein: CASSAHRGGTDTQYF
CDR3 DNA: TGTGCCAGCAGCGCCCACCGCGGGGGGACAGATACGCAGTATTTT
J gene: TRBJ2-3
D gene: TRBD2
clone size: -
V gene: TRBV9

CDR3 protein: CASSDVGYNQPQHF
CDR3 DNA: TGTGCCAGCAGCGACGTAGGATACAATCAGCCCCAGCATTTT
J gene: TRBJ1-5
D gene: -
clone size: once
V gene: TRBV6-1

CDR3 protein: CASSLRSTDTQYF
CDR3 DNA: TGTGCCAGCAGCCTCAGGAGCACAGATACGCAGTATTTT
J gene: TRBJ2-3
D gene: -
clone size: -
V gene: TRBV5-6

CDR3 protein: CASSQEVGSEQYF
CDR3 DNA: TGTGCCAGCAGCCAAGAGGTAGGATCCGAGCAGTACTTC
J gene: TRBJ2-7
D gene: -
clone size: -
V gene: TRBV4-2

CDR3 protein: CASSVGVSQQETQYF
CDR3 DNA: TGTGCCAGCAGCGTAGGCGTCAGCCAGCAAGAGACCCAGTACTTC
J gene: TRBJ2-5
D gene: -
clone size: -
V gene: TRBV9

CDR3 protein: CASSVAGGPFYEQYF
CDR3 DNA: TGTGCCAGCAGCGTTGCTGGCGGGCCCTTCTACGAGCAGTACTTC
J gene: TRBJ2-7
D gene: -
clone size: -
V gene: TRBV9

CDR3 protein: CAISESGTGGSREAFF
CDR3 DNA: TGTGCCATCAGTGAGTCGGGGACAGGGGGCTCGCGTGAAGCTTTCTTT
J gene: TRBJ1-1
D gene: TRBD1
clone size: -
V gene: TRBV10-3

CDR3 protein: CAWIQWGADYGYTF
CDR3 DNA: TGTGCCTGGATCCAATGGGGGGCGGACTATGGCTACACCTTC
J gene: TRBJ1-2
D gene: -
clone size: -
V gene: TRBV30

CDR3 protein: CASSLMVGGGYGYTF
CDR3 DNA: TGTGCCAGCAGCTTAATGGTAGGGGGAGGCTATGGCTACACCTTC
J gene: TRBJ1-2
D gene: -
clone size: -
V gene: TRBV5-6

CDR3 protein: CASSLGGDPLTGELFF
CDR3 DNA: TGTGCCAGCAGTTTAGGGGGGGACCCCCTCACCGGGGAGCTGTTTTTT
J gene: TRBJ2-2
D gene: TRBD2
clone size: -
V gene: TRBV27

CDR3 protein: CASRPDRVYGYTF
CDR3 DNA: TGTGCCAGCAGGCCGGACAGGGTCTATGGCTACACCTTC
J gene: TRBJ1-2
D gene: TRBD1
clone size: -
V gene: TRBV5-6